These 20 T cell receptor beta chains were all obtained from the same sample, sequenced in a study of control samples from healthy donors and cancer patients. The repertoire was sequenced with immunoSEQ multiplex PCR; TCRdb's copy has only in-frame clones and lacks some. The table records about 98,000 clones, 79% of them present only once. Sequencing input: blood. All receptors derive from a woman aged 30 to 39 in good health.

The V gene is TRBV2, the J gene TRBJ1-5, with 9 bases aligning to TRBD1. Germline CDR1 is SNHLY and CDR2 is FYNNEI. The CDR3 is made up of 15 amino acids. The V and J ends lost 2 bases and 5 bases, in that order; junction bases with no gene match: 4. CDR3 region: CASSESGTGYQPQHF. The CDR3 DNA reads as TGTGCCAGCAGTGAATCCGGGACAGGGTATCAGCCCCAGCATTTT.

This chain connects TRBV27 to TRBJ1-2; TRBD1 matches at 12 bases. CDR1 is MNHEY, CDR2 SMNVEV, per germline (reference sequence). The CDR3 loop spans 14 amino acids. J lost 4 bases, V lost 6 bases, and 3 bases had no gene match. The CDR3 protein is CASRPGQGAYGYTF. CDR3 nucleotides: TGTGCCAGCAGGCCGGGACAGGGGGCCTATGGCTACACCTTC.

The chain recombines TRBV5-1 with TRBJ1-1; D uncertain. Trimming stripped 4 bases from V and 5 bases from J, with 12 bases between. CDR3 length equals 13 residues. CDR1 and CDR2 from the germline V gene are SGHRS and YFSETQ. CDR3 coding DNA: TGCGCCAGCAGCGCAGTCCTGGGGACTGAAGCTTTCTTT. Translated, it gives CASSAVLGTEAFF.

By frequency in the sample, this clone is medium-sized. In DNA form, the CDR3 reads TGTGCCAGCTCACCGGACAGGACTAATGGCTACACCTTC. It specifies CASSPDRTNGYTF. This chain links TRBV18 with TRBJ1-2, with TRBD1 matching over 7 bases. Germline lookup yields CDR1 KGHSH and CDR2 LQKENI. This CDR3 spans 13 amino acids. V lost 3 bases and J lost 6; bases outside the gene matches: 4.

The rearrangement links TRBV29-1 to TRBJ1-1; D is uncertain. The CDR3 runs 12 residues. Between the trimmed V and J ends, which lost 4 bases and 5 bases, there was a span of 11 bases. Germline V gene sequence: CDR1 SQVTM, CDR2 ANQGSEA. CDR3 sequence: CSVVPGRTEAFF. CDR3 DNA: TGCAGCGTTGTCCCCGGTAGGACTGAAGCTTTCTTT.

CDR3 coding DNA: TGTGCCAGCAGCTTGGAGACAGCCTCACCCTACGAGCAGTACTTC. This sequence encodes CASSLETASPYEQYF. The rearrangement uses TRBV5-5 and TRBJ2-7; perhaps TRBD1 as D (5 bases). Trimming left V 0 bases short and J 2 bases short, with 12 bases between. The CDR3 is made up of 15 amino acids. The germline gives CDR1 SGHKS, CDR2 YYEKEE (reference sequence).

The rearrangement joins TRBV7-8 to TRBJ2-5; D is possibly TRBD1 (5 bases). Trimming took 4 bases from V and 5 from J, leaving 14 bases between them. The CDR3 has 14 residues. Germline V lookup: CDR1 SGHVS, CDR2 FQNEAQ. The DNA of the CDR3 is TGTGCCAGCAGCTCGCGTGGGGCTGGGGAGACCCAGTACTTC. Translated: CASSSRGAGETQYF.

The chain joins TRBV5-1 to TRBJ2-3; 9 bases are a match to TRBD1. This CDR3 is 15 amino acids long. Trimming cost V 3 bases and J 4 bases; bases outside gene matches: 6. Per germline, CDR1 SGHRS and CDR2 YFSETQ. In DNA, the CDR3 is TGCGCCAGCAGCTGGACAGGGGCTGGGGCAGATACGCAGTATTTT. Amino acids: CASSWTGAGADTQYF.

This clone was picked up one time. The sample contains more than one DNA sequence encoding this CDR3. The chain couples TRBV5-6 to TRBJ1-5; D call uncertain. Germline CDR1 reads SGHDT; CDR2 reads YYEEEE. The CDR3 spans 13 residues. With 3 bases removed from V and 4 bases from J, the gap between germline ends came to 8 bases. CDR3 region: CASSSGPNQPQHF. CDR3 in DNA: TGTGCCAGCAGCTCCGGGCCTAATCAGCCCCAGCATTTT.

CDR3 region: CASSPASVSSYEQYF. The CDR3 DNA is TGTGCCAGCAGCCCCGCTAGTGTTAGCTCCTACGAGCAGTACTTC. This chain connects TRBV28 to TRBJ2-7, with D uncertain. CDR1 is MDHEN and CDR2 is SYDVKM in the germline V gene. The V gene lost 6 bases and the J gene lost 0 bases, with 15 bases spanning the gap. The CDR3 covers 15 residues.

This clone occurred once. This chain's CDR3 is CASSLNRVEQYF. CDR3 coding DNA: TGTGCCAGCAGTTTAAACAGGGTCGAGCAGTACTTC. The V call is TRBV12-3 or TRBV12-4, the J call TRBJ2-7; possibly TRBD1 for D (6 bases). Trimming stripped 2 bases from V and 6 bases from J, with 8 bases between. The CDR3 covers 12 residues.

This clone was seen just once. The V and J genes are TRBV19 and TRBJ2-7; TRBD1 matches at 7 bases. V trimming: 5 bases; J trimming: 0 bases; junction bases outside the gene matches: 4. There are 14 residues in the CDR3. Per germline, CDR1 LNHDA and CDR2 SQIVND (reference sequence). CDR3 sequence (DNA): TGTGCCAGTAGTGTGACAGGGAGCTCCTACGAGCAGTACTTC. Residues: CASSVTGSSYEQYF.

V usage is TRBV12-5 and J usage is TRBJ2-2, with D perhaps matching TRBD1 or TRBD2 (5 bases each). The CDR3 sequence is 15 residues long. V gave up 1 base and J gave up 5 bases, with 11 bases separating them. CDR1 LGHNT and CDR2 FRNRAP come from the germline V gene. CDR3 coding DNA: TGTGCTAGTGGTTTGGCAGGGAGTGGGACCGGGGAGCTGTTTTTT. This encodes CASGLAGSGTGELFF.

The chain employs TRBV30 and TRBJ1-1; 7 bases line up with TRBD1. Germline V lookup: CDR1 GTSNPN, CDR2 SVGIG (reference sequence). V trimming: 8 bases; J trimming: 4 bases; junction bases outside the gene matches: 7. The CDR3 sequence is 12 residues long. As DNA, the CDR3 is TGTGCCAGGACACAGGGGACCACTGAAGCTTTCTTT. Its protein is CARTQGTTEAFF.

This clone was counted only a few times. The J gene is TRBJ2-1, the V gene TRBV2; a weak D match, TRBD2 (6 bases). This CDR3 region has 14 residues. Germline V lookup: CDR1 SNHLY, CDR2 FYNNEI. V was pared by 5 bases and J by 5 bases, with 13 bases between. In nucleotides, the CDR3 is TGTGCCAGCAGTCCGGACTATCCACACAATGAGCAGTTCTTC. This gives the protein CASSPDYPHNEQFF. Using reference TRBV2 and TRBJ2-1 for the parts outside the CDR3, the full variable domain is EPEVTQTPSHQVTQMGQEVILRCVPISNHLYFYWYRQILGQKVEFLVSFYNNEISEKSEIFDDQFSVERPDGSNFTLKIRSTKLEDSAMYFCASSPDYPHNEQFFGPGTRLTVL.

The rearrangement links TRBV2 to TRBJ1-1; TRBD1 is a possible D gene (5 bases). V lost 8 bases, J lost 1 base, and 8 bases lay in between. Germline CDR1 reads SNHLY; CDR2 reads FYNNEI. The CDR3 runs 12 residues. In DNA form, the CDR3 reads TGTGCCAGCGACAGATGGAACACTGAAGCTTTCTTT. Encoded protein: CASDRWNTEAFF.

V is TRBV29-1 and J is TRBJ2-2, with D uncertain. In germline, CDR1 is SQVTM, CDR2 ANQGSEA. The CDR3 is made up of 13 amino acids. The V and J ends lost 6 bases and 6 bases respectively, with 14 bases between them. The CDR3 loop reads CSVNAAEAGELFF. CDR3 nucleotides: TGCAGCGTCAACGCGGCTGAGGCCGGGGAGCTGTTTTTT.

The chain uses TRBV19 and TRBJ1-1; D unresolved. There are 13 residues in the CDR3. The germline V gene encodes CDR1 LNHDA and CDR2 SQIVND (reference sequence). V was pared by 3 bases and J by 3 bases, with 8 bases between. The CDR3 is CASSMFGDTEAFF. The CDR3 nucleotides read TGTGCCAGTAGTATGTTTGGGGACACTGAAGCTTTCTTT.

The chain uses TRBV5-1 and TRBJ2-3; 10 nucleotides agree with TRBD2. The CDR3 is 17 residues long. V shed 2 bases, J shed 0 bases, and the junction held 6 bases outside the gene matches. Germline values: CDR1 SGHRS, CDR2 YFSETQ. The CDR3 bases are TGCGCCAGCAGCTTCCAGCCAGCGGGGGGGAGCACAGATACGCAGTATTTT. Encoded protein: CASSFQPAGGSTDTQYF.

The chain recombines TRBV6-2 or TRBV6-3 with TRBJ2-1, with a possible D match to TRBD2 (6 bases). The germline V gene encodes CDR1 MNHEY and CDR2 SVGEGT. The CDR3 is 15 residues long. V lost 5 bases to trimming and J lost 4 bases, with 15 bases between them. The CDR3 DNA follows: TGTGCCAGCAGTCCCCGGGGTGGGGGGTACAATGAGCAGTTCTTC. Translation: CASSPRGGGYNEQFF.